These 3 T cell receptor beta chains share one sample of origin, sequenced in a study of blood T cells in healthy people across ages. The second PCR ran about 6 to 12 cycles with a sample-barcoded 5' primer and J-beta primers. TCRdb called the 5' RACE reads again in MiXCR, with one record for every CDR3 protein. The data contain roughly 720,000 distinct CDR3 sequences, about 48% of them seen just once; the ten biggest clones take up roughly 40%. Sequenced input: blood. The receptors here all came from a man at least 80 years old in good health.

CDR3 residues: CASSYAPGLAGTTHEQYF. In nucleotides, the CDR3 is TGTGCCAGCAGTTACGCCCCCGGGCTAGCGGGAACAACTCACGAGCAGTACTTC. V is TRBV6-5 and J is TRBJ2-4; 9 bases agree with TRBD2. The J call is doubtful: the DNA matches TRBJ2-7 better. The CDR3 has 18 residues. The germline V gene encodes CDR1 MNHEY and CDR2 SVGAGI.

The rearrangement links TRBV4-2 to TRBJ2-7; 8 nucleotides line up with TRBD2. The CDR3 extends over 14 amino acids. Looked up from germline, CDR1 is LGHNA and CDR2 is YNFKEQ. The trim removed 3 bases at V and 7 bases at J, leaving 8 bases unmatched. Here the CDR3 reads CASSQNAGRGEQYF. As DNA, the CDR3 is TGTGCCAGCAGCCAGAATGCCGGGAGGGGAGAGCAGTACTTC.

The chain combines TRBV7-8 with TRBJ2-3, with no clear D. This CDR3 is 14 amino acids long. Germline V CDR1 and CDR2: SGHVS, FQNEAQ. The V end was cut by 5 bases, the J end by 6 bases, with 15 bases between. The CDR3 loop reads CASSLAALVDTQYF. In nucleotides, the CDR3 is TGTGCCAGCAGCCTCGCGGCACTCGTTGATACGCAGTATTTT.